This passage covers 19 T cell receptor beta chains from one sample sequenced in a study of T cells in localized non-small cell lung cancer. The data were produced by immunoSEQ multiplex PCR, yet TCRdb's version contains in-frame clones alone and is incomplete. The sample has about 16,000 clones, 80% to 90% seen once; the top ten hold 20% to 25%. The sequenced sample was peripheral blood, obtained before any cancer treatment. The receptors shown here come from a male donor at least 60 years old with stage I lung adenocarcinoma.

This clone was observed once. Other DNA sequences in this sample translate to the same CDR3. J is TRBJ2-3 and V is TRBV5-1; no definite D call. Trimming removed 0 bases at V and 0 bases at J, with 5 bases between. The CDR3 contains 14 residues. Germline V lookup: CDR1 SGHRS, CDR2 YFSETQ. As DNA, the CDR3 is TGCGCCAGCAGCTTGGGAGTTAGCACAGATACGCAGTATTTT. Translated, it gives CASSLGVSTDTQYF.

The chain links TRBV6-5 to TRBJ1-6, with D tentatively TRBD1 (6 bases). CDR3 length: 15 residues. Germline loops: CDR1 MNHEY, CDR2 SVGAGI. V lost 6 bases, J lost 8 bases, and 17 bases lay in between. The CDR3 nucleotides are TGTGCCAGCAGCTACGATGGGGGCAGTGATTCACCCCTCCACTTT. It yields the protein CASSYDGGSDSPLHF.

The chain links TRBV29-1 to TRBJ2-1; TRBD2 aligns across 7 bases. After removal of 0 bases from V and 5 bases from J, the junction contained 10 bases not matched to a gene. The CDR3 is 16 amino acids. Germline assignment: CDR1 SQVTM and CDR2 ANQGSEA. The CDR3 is CSVEDWRGRENNEQFF. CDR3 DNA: TGCAGCGTTGAAGATTGGAGAGGGAGGGAGAACAATGAGCAGTTCTTC.

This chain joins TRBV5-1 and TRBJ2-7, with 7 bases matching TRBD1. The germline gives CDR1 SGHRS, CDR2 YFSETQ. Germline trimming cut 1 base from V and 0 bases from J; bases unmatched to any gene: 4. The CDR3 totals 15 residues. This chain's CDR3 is CASSLSGTDSYEQYF. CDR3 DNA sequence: TGCGCCAGCAGCTTGTCTGGGACAGACTCCTACGAGCAGTACTTC. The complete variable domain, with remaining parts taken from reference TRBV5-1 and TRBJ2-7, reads KAGVTQTPRYLIKTRGQQVTLSCSPISGHRSVSWYQQTPGQGLQFLFEYFSETQRNKGNFPGRFSGRQFSNSRSEMNVSTLELGDSALYLCASSLSGTDSYEQYFGPGTRLTVT.

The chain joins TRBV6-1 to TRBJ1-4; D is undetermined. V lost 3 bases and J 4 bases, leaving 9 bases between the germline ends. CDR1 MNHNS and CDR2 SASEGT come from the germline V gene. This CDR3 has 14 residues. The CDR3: CASSEGSHNEKLFF. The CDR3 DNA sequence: TGTGCCAGCAGTGAGGGGTCACATAATGAAAAACTGTTTTTT.

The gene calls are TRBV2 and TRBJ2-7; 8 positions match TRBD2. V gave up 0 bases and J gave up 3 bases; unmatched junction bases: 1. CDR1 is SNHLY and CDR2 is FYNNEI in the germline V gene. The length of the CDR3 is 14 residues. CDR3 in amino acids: CASSEALAGYEQYF. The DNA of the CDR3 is TGTGCCAGCAGTGAAGCCCTAGCGGGCTACGAGCAGTACTTC. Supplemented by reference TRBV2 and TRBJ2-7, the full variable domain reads EPEVTQTPSHQVTQMGQEVILRCVPISNHLYFYWYRQILGQKVEFLVSFYNNEISEKSEIFDDQFSVERPDGSNFTLKIRSTKLEDSAMYFCASSEALAGYEQYFGPGTRLTVT.

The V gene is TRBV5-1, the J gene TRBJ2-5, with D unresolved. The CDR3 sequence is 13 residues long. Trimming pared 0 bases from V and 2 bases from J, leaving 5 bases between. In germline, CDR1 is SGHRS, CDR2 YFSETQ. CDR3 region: CASSLALQETQYF. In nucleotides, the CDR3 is TGCGCCAGCAGCTTGGCTCTACAAGAGACCCAGTACTTC.

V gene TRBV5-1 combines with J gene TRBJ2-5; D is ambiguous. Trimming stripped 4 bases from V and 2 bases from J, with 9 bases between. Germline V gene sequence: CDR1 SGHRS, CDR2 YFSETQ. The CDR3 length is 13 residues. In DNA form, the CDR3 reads TGCGCCAGCAGCCCGCGGATACAAGAGACCCAGTACTTC. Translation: CASSPRIQETQYF.

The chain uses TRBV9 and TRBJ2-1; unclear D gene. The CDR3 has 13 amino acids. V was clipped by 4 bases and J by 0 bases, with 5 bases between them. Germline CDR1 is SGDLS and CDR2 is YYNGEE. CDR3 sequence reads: CASSQGSYNEQFF. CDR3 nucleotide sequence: TGTGCCAGCAGCCAAGGCTCCTACAATGAGCAGTTCTTC.

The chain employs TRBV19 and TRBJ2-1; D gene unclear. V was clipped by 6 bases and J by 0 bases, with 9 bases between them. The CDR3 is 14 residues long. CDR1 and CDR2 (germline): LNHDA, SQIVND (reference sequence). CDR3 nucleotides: TGTGCCAGTAGGGCATCGAGCTCCTACAATGAGCAGTTCTTC. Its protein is CASRASSSYNEQFF.

The CDR3, as DNA: TGTGCCAGCAGGGCGGACAGGGGGCTTTTCACCGGGGAGCTGTTTTTT. It specifies CASRADRGLFTGELFF. The rearrangement joins TRBV6-6 to TRBJ2-2, with 11 positions matching TRBD1. The CDR3 extends over 16 amino acids. Germline V lookup: CDR1 MNHNY, CDR2 SVGAGI (reference sequence). Trimming at V came to 6 bases and at J to 4 bases, leaving 7 bases not matched to a gene.

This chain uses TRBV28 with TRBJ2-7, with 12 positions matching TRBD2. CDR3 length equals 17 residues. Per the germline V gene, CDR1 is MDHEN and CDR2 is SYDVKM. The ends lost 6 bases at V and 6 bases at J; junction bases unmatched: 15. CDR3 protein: CASRRIILAGGDLEQYF. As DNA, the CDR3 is TGTGCCAGCAGACGCATTATCCTAGCGGGAGGGGATCTCGAGCAGTACTTC.

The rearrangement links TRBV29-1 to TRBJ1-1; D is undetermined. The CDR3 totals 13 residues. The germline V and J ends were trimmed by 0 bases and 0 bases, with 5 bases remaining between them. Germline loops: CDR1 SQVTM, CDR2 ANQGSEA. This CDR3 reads CSVEENLNTEAFF. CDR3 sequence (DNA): TGCAGCGTTGAAGAAAATCTGAACACTGAAGCTTTCTTT.

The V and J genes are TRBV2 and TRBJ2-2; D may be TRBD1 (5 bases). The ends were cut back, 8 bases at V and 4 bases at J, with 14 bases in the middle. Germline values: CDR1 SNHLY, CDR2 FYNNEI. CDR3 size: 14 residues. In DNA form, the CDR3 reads TGTGCCAGCCGGGCGGACACCGCCACCGGGGAGCTGTTTTTT. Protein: CASRADTATGELFF.

The CDR3 loop reads CASSPANPRDTEAFF. The CDR3 nucleotides read TGTGCCAGCTCACCCGCTAACCCGAGGGACACTGAAGCTTTCTTT. The V call is TRBV18, the J call TRBJ1-1; D is ambiguous. Trimming left V 3 bases short and J 3 bases short, with 14 bases between. Germline V CDR1 and CDR2: KGHSH, LQKENI. The CDR3 has 15 residues. Supplemented by reference TRBV18 and TRBJ1-1, the full variable domain reads NAGVMQNPRHLVRRRGQEARLRCSPMKGHSHVYWYRQLPEEGLKFMVYLQKENIIDESGMPKERFSAEFPKEGPSILRIQQVVRGDSAAYFCASSPANPRDTEAFFGQGTRLTVV.

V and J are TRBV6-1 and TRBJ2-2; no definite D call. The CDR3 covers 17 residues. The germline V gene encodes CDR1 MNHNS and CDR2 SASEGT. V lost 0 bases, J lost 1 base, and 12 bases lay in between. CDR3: CASSEAPQWQNTGELFF. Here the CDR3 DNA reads TGTGCCAGCAGTGAAGCGCCCCAGTGGCAGAACACCGGGGAGCTGTTTTTT.

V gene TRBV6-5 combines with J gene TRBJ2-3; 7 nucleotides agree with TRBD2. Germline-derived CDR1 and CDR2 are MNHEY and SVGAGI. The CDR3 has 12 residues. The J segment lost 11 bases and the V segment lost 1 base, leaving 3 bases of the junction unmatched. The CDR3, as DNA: TGTGCCAGCAGTTACTGGGGCGGGAGGCAGTATTTT. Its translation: CASSYWGGRQYF.

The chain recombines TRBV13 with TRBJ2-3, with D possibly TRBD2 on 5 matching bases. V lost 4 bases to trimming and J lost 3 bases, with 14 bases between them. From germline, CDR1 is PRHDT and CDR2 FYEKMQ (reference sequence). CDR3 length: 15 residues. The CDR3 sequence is CASSYSRRTTDTQYF. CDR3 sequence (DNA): TGTGCCAGCAGCTACAGCCGGAGGACTACAGATACGCAGTATTTT.

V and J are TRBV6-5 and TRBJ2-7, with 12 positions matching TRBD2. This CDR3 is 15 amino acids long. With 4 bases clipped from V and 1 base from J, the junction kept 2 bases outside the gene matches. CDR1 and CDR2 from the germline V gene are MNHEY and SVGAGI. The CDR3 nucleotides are TGTGCCAGCAGTTTCGGACTAGCGGGATCCTACGAGCAGTACTTC. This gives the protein CASSFGLAGSYEQYF.